The 25 T cell receptor beta chains below come from one sample, sequenced in a study of blood T cell repertoires in COVID-19. The protocol was immunoSEQ multiplex PCR, while the TCRdb copy is restricted to in-frame clones and leaves out a portion. The sample has 80,000 or so clones; approximately 89% are singletons. The source material was peripheral blood. Receptors originate from a man over 45 with acute or convalescent COVID-19.

V is TRBV9 and J is TRBJ2-5, with D possibly matching TRBD2 (6 bases). V shed 5 bases and J shed 2 bases, with 13 bases lying between them. The V gene's germline CDR1 is SGDLS and CDR2 YYNGEE. The CDR3 consists of 14 residues. CDR3 sequence reads: CASSFLAEQETQYF. CDR3 sequence (DNA): TGTGCCAGCAGTTTCTTAGCGGAACAAGAGACCCAGTACTTC.

This chain connects TRBV7-9 to TRBJ2-2, with 15 bases fitting TRBD2. The germline V gene encodes CDR1 SEHNR and CDR2 FQNEAQ (reference sequence). Trimming at V came to 5 bases and at J to 6 bases, leaving 7 bases not matched to a gene. The CDR3 totals 17 residues. CDR3 sequence reads: CASSPRTSGGDAGELFF. DNA for the CDR3: TGTGCCAGCAGCCCACGGACTAGCGGGGGGGATGCCGGGGAGCTGTTTTTT.

The genes are TRBV7-2 and TRBJ2-5; a possible D gene is TRBD1 (6 bases). V gave up 5 bases and J gave up 3 bases, with 28 bases separating them. Germline V gene lookup returns CDR1 SGHTA and CDR2 FQGNSA. The CDR3 is 19 residues long. The DNA of the CDR3 is TGTGCCAGCAGCAGTGGGGTCGCCACAGGGTTGGGCAGGGAAGAGACCCAGTACTTC. This sequence encodes CASSSGVATGLGREETQYF.

This clone was seen a single time. The CDR3 sequence is CASSQEIGAYNEQFF. CDR3 DNA: TGTGCCAGCAGCCAAGAAATAGGGGCCTACAATGAGCAGTTCTTC. V usage is TRBV14 and J usage is TRBJ2-1; tentative D call: TRBD1 (5 bases). The CDR3 is 15 amino acids. V was clipped by 0 bases and J by 2 bases, with 8 bases between them. CDR1 is SGHDN and CDR2 is FVKESK in the germline V gene.

The CDR3 DNA reads as TGCGCCAGCAGCTTCGGAGGGTATGGGGGTGGCTACACCTTC. Its protein product is CASSFGGYGGGYTF. The J gene is TRBJ1-2, the V gene TRBV5-1; tentative D call: TRBD1 (5 bases). With 2 bases removed from V and 7 bases from J, the gap between germline ends came to 15 bases. The CDR3 contains 14 residues. Germline V gene sequence: CDR1 SGHRS, CDR2 YFSETQ. The full variable domain, completed using reference TRBV5-1 and TRBJ1-2, is KAGVTQTPRYLIKTRGQQVTLSCSPISGHRSVSWYQQTPGQGLQFLFEYFSETQRNKGNFPGRFSGRQFSNSRSEMNVSTLELGDSALYLCASSFGGYGGGYTFGSGTRLTVV.

The J gene is TRBJ1-2, the V gene TRBV3-1 (or the pseudogene TRBV3-2), with 8 bases lining up with TRBD1. The ends lost 4 bases at V and 4 bases at J; junction bases unmatched: 2. CDR1 is LGHDT, CDR2 YNNKEL, per germline (reference sequence). The CDR3 totals 13 residues. CDR3 amino acids: CASSRDRGYGYTF. The CDR3 DNA sequence: TGTGCCAGCAGCCGCGACAGGGGCTATGGCTACACCTTC.

The V and J genes are TRBV5-5 and TRBJ1-2; D gene ambiguous. Germline CDR1 is SGHKS and CDR2 is YYEKEE (reference sequence). Trimming cost V 2 bases and J 5 bases, with 13 bases left between them. The CDR3 is 14 residues long. Written as DNA, the CDR3 is TGTGCCAGCAGCTTTAATCCAGTTCCGTATGGCTACACCTTC. This sequence encodes CASSFNPVPYGYTF.

The chain joins TRBV3-1 (or the pseudogene TRBV3-2) to TRBJ2-6; TRBD2 is a possible D gene (5 bases). The germline V gene has CDR1 LGHDT and CDR2 YNNKEL (reference sequence). The CDR3 runs 15 residues. The germline V and J ends were trimmed by 5 bases and 0 bases, with 8 bases remaining between them. The CDR3 region has the DNA TGTGCCAGCAGCATAGGACTCTCTGGGGCCAACGTCCTGACTTTC. This encodes CASSIGLSGANVLTF.

This chain uses TRBV3-1 (or the pseudogene TRBV3-2) with TRBJ1-2; 9 nucleotides agree with TRBD1. This CDR3 spans 15 amino acids. Trimming took 1 base from V and 4 from J; bases not matched to a gene: 4. CDR1 is LGHDT, CDR2 YNNKEL, per germline (reference sequence). The CDR3 reads CASSQGTGAFYGYTF. CDR3 sequence (DNA): TGTGCCAGCAGCCAAGGGACAGGGGCCTTCTATGGCTACACCTTC.

The rearrangement uses TRBV7-8 and TRBJ2-7, with 9 nucleotides matching TRBD1. V was clipped by 5 bases and J by 0 bases; unmatched bases: 5. CDR1 SGHVS and CDR2 FQNEAQ come from the germline V gene. The CDR3 has 15 residues. CDR3 nucleotide sequence: TGTGCCAGCAGCCCCGACAGGGGGTCCTCCTACGAGCAGTACGTC. Protein product: CASSPDRGSSYEQYV.

This sequence joins TRBV9 and TRBJ2-2, with D possibly matching TRBD1 (8 bases). The CDR3 covers 14 residues. Per germline, CDR1 SGDLS and CDR2 YYNGEE. The V end was cut by 4 bases, the J end by 6 bases, with 13 bases between. In nucleotides, the CDR3 is TGTGCCAGCAGCCGACAGGGGAGGGCCGGGGAGCTGTTTTTT. Its translation is CASSRQGRAGELFF.

This sequence joins TRBV19 and TRBJ2-2; 8 nucleotides align to TRBD2. CDR1 is LNHDA and CDR2 is SQIVND in the germline V gene (reference sequence). This CDR3 spans 14 amino acids. Trimming cost V 4 bases and J 5 bases; bases outside gene matches: 3. CDR3 in DNA: TGTGCCAGTAGTAGAACGGGAGGGACCGGGGAGCTGTTTTTT. Translation gives CASSRTGGTGELFF.

This chain uses TRBV7-8 with TRBJ2-3; perhaps TRBD2 as D (6 bases). V was clipped by 0 bases and J by 3 bases, with 22 bases between them. Per germline, CDR1 SGHVS and CDR2 FQNEAQ. The CDR3 has 19 amino acids. The CDR3 protein is CASSLAPETSGSSTDTQYF. CDR3 sequence (DNA): TGTGCCAGCAGCTTAGCTCCAGAGACCTCCGGGAGCTCGACAGATACGCAGTATTTT.

This clone was observed once. The chain is built from TRBV2 and TRBJ1-2, with 8 nucleotides matching TRBD1. J was trimmed by 5 bases and V by 4 bases; bases with no gene match: 9. CDR1 is SNHLY and CDR2 is FYNNEI in the germline V gene. This CDR3 comprises 15 residues. CDR3 coding DNA: TGTGCCAGCAGTGCTGAGAACAGGGGGTCTTATGGCTACACCTTC. Translation: CASSAENRGSYGYTF.

The genes are TRBV7-2 and TRBJ2-5, with D maybe TRBD2 (6 bases). Trimming cost V 5 bases and J 4 bases, with 14 bases left between them. This CDR3 region has 14 residues. The germline gives CDR1 SGHTA, CDR2 FQGNSA. The DNA of the CDR3 is TGTGCCAGCAGCCTGGGAGGCTCAGGAGAGACCCAGTACTTC. Translated: CASSLGGSGETQYF.

The chain couples TRBV2 to TRBJ2-4, with D possibly matching TRBD1 (6 bases). The V end was cut by 7 bases, the J end by 0 bases, with 13 bases between. This CDR3 contains 15 residues. Germline V gives CDR1 SNHLY, CDR2 FYNNEI. In nucleotides, the CDR3 is TGTGCCAGCAAGTCAGGGGAACAAGCCAAAAACATTCAGTACTTC. Encoded protein: CASKSGEQAKNIQYF.

The chain is built from TRBV12-3 or TRBV12-4 and TRBJ1-6, with D possibly being TRBD1 (5 bases). This CDR3 region has 12 residues. V lost 8 bases to trimming and J lost 8 bases, with 10 bases between them. CDR3 DNA sequence: TGTGCCAGCGCCACAGGCTATTCACCCCTCCACTTT. The encoded protein is CASATGYSPLHF.

V and J are TRBV9 and TRBJ2-3; 8 bases line up with TRBD2. J was trimmed by 5 bases and V by 2 bases; bases with no gene match: 4. CDR3 size: 14 residues. Germline V lookup: CDR1 SGDLS, CDR2 YYNGEE. The CDR3 is CASSVGGGQDTQYF. The CDR3 DNA reads as TGTGCCAGCAGCGTGGGCGGGGGGCAAGATACGCAGTATTTT.

The chain joins TRBV18 to TRBJ2-3, with 11 bases that match TRBD2. The V gene end was trimmed by 3 bases and the J gene end by 0 bases; junction bases not matched to a gene: 5. There are 17 residues in the CDR3. CDR1 is KGHSH, CDR2 LQKENI, per germline. The CDR3 DNA sequence: TGTGCCAGCTCACCGATAGCGGGGGGGAGAAGCACAGATACGCAGTATTTT. Its translation is CASSPIAGGRSTDTQYF. The full variable domain, completed using reference TRBV18 and TRBJ2-3, is NAGVMQNPRHLVRRRGQEARLRCSPMKGHSHVYWYRQLPEEGLKFMVYLQKENIIDESGMPKERFSAEFPKEGPSILRIQQVVRGDSAAYFCASSPIAGGRSTDTQYFGPGTRLTVL.

V is TRBV5-6 and J is TRBJ2-3; TRBD2 aligns across 8 bases. V lost 1 base to trimming and J lost 2 bases; unmatched junction nucleotides: 6. CDR1 and CDR2 from the germline V gene are SGHDT and YYEEEE. The length of the CDR3 is 16 residues. The CDR3 is CASSLSGGPVTDTQYF. For the CDR3, the DNA is TGTGCCAGCAGCTTGTCGGGGGGGCCAGTCACAGATACGCAGTATTTT.

The J gene is TRBJ2-3, the V gene TRBV5-1, with 16 bases lining up with TRBD2. The CDR3 is 18 amino acids. The germline V gene encodes CDR1 SGHRS and CDR2 YFSETQ. Trimming took 3 bases from V and 2 from J; bases not matched to a gene: 6. CDR3 sequence: CASSSGLAGGLVTDTQYF. In DNA, the CDR3 is TGCGCCAGCAGCTCGGGACTAGCGGGGGGGCTTGTCACAGATACGCAGTATTTT.

The chain is built from TRBV27 and TRBJ1-2; maybe TRBD1 (5 bases). The CDR3 contains 15 residues. Trimming cost V 3 bases and J 4 bases, with 15 bases left between them. Germline values: CDR1 MNHEY, CDR2 SMNVEV (reference sequence). CDR3 in DNA: TGTGCCAGCAGTTTTCGCGGGGGATCCCCCTATGGCTACACCTTC. This sequence encodes CASSFRGGSPYGYTF.

This rearrangement joins TRBV12-2 to TRBJ2-3; the table gives TRBD2 as D, unverified against the DNA. TRBV12-2 is shown as a pseudogene. This CDR3 comprises 17 residues. The CDR3 sequence: CASRFSGGRPLTDTQYF. The CDR3 nucleotides read TGTGCAAGTCGCTTTAGCGGGGGCCGGCCCCTTACAGATACGCAGTATTTT.

This clone was counted a single time. V is TRBV19 and J is TRBJ1-3; D is unclear. The CDR3 totals 13 residues. Germline values: CDR1 LNHDA, CDR2 SQIVND (reference sequence). V gave up 5 bases and J gave up 2 bases, with 7 bases separating them. The DNA for the CDR3 is TGTGCCAGTAGTCGGAGTACTGGAAACACCATATATTTT. Residues: CASSRSTGNTIYF. Supplemented by reference TRBV19 and TRBJ1-3, the full variable domain reads DGGITQSPKYLFRKEGQNVTLSCEQNLNHDAMYWYRQDPGQGLRLIYYSQIVNDFQKGDIAEGYSVSREKKESFPLTVTSAQKNPTAFYLCASSRSTGNTIYFGEGSWLTVV.

The V gene is TRBV4-3, the J gene TRBJ1-1; perhaps TRBD1 as D (6 bases). This CDR3 region has 12 residues. CDR1 LGHNA and CDR2 YSLEER come from the germline V gene. Trimming shortened V by 0 bases and J by 10 bases, and 9 bases separated the two germline ends. CDR3 in amino acids: CASSQEGGGAFF. The DNA for the CDR3 is TGCGCCAGCAGCCAAGAGGGAGGGGGAGCTTTCTTT.